Sequencing of this TCR beta chain was carried out in a study of regulatory T cells in long-lasting Graves disease. As for the study in general: Duration of antithyroid drug therapy among newly diagnosed Graves' patients was under 3 months.

Time point noted: newly diagnosed GD, antithyroid drugs for less than 3 months. Generation of the TCR library employed RNA extracted from PBMCs. With respect to this clonotype: Its antigen remains unidentified.

V gave up 0 bases and J gave up 6 bases, with 15 bases separating them. Germline V gives CDR1 SEHNR, CDR2 FQNEAQ (reference sequence). The CDR3 contains 16 residues. With iRepertoire HTBI primers and Arm-PCR of CDR3 regions, TCR beta libraries were built. TCRdb redid the calling of the multiplex PCR reads with MiXCR, one entry per CDR3 protein. The sample includes over 350,000 distinct CDR3 sequences, approximately 16% of them seen just once. Study outcomes and limitations: Preferential use of TRBV28, TRBJ1-2 and TRBJ2-5 was seen in persistent disease.

This sample also appeared in a second study, on T cells in Graves' hyperthyroidism and ophthalmopathy.

The chain joins TRBV7-9 to TRBJ2-1; D is perhaps TRBD1 (6 bases). The receptor was derived from a middle-aged woman with Graves disease. The starting material was peripheral blood mononuclear cells (PBMCs), obtained at new diagnosis, from a patient treated with antithyroid drugs. The CDR3 loop is CASSLAGQGYGNEQFF. CDR3 DNA: TGTGCCAGCAGCTTAGCTGGGCAGGGGTATGGCAATGAGCAGTTCTTC.